This entry describes one T cell receptor (beta chain). Its antigen is currently unknown. Sequencing relied on a cDNA template that was reverse transcribed from extracted RNA. Assay used: immunoSEQ multiplex PCR; TCRdb lists only in-frame clones, some missing. The table has about 190,000 clones, roughly 70% seen once. The treatment here: oral pan-JAK inhibitor, 5-10 mg twice daily. This sample was included in a study of CD8+ T cells in alopecia areata. The overall study: Among treated patients, oral tofacitinib was administered at 5 to 10 mg twice daily. Patients took tofacitinib for 6 to 18 months, followed by 6 drug-free months.

The V end lost 5 bases, the J end lost 6 bases, and 7 bases lay between the germline ends. The CDR3 loop spans 11 amino acids. The germline CDR1 and CDR2 sequences are SGHDT and YYEEEE. Study-wide results and limits: Both scalp clonality and the expanded CD8+ clones among the top 100 showed a significant decrease with tofacitinib.

The source of this sequence is a human donor with alopecia areata. The chain has TRBV5-6 and TRBJ2-3; D gene ambiguous. The starting material was CD4+ T cells sorted from blood, obtained between weeks 49 and 50, from a patient treated with tofacitinib. The CDR3 DNA reads TGTGCCAGCAGAAGACTGGATACGCAGTATTTT. It yields the protein CASRRLDTQYF.